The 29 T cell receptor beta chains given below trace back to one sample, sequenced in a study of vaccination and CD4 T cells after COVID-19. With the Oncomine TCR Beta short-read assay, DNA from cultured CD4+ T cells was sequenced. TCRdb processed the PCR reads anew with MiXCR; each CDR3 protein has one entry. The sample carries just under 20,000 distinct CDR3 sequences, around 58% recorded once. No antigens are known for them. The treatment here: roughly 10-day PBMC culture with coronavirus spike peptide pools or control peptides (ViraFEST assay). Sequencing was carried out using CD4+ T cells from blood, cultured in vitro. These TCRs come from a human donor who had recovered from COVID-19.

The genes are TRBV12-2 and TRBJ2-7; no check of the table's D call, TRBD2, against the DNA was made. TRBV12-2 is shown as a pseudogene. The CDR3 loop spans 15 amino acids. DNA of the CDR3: TGTGCAAGTCGCTCACCGCTCCCTCCACCATACGAGCAGTACTTC. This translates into CASRSPLPPPYEQYF.

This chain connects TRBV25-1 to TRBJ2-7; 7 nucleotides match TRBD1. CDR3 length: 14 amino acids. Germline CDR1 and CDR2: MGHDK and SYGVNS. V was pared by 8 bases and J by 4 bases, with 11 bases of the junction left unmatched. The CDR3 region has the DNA TGTGCCAGCGCCCCGACAGGGAAAGGGTACGAGCAGTACTTC. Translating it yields CASAPTGKGYEQYF.

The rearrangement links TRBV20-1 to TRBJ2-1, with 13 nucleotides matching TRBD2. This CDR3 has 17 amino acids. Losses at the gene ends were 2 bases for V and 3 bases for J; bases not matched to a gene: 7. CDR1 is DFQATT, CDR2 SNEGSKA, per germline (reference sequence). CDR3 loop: CSARPWTSGSFYNEQFF. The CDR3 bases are TGCAGTGCTAGACCCTGGACTAGCGGGAGCTTCTACAATGAGCAGTTCTTC.

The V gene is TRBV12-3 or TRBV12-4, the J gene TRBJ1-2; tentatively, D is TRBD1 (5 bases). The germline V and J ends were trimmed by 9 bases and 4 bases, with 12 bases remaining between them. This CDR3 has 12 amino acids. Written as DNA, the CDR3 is TGTGCCAGTACAAGGGGCGCCTATGGCTACACCTTC. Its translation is CASTRGAYGYTF.

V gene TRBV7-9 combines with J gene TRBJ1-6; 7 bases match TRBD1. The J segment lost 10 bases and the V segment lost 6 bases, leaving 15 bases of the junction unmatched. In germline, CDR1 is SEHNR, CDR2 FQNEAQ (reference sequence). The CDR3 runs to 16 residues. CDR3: CASRPAPGTERSPLHF. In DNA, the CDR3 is TGTGCCAGCAGACCCGCCCCCGGGACAGAACGGTCACCCCTCCACTTT.

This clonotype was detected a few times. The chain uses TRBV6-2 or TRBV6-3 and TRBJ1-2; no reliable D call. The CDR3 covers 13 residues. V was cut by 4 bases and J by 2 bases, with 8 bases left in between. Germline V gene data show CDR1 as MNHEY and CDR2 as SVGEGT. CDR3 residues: CASSWGGNYGYTF. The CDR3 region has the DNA TGTGCCAGCAGTTGGGGAGGAAACTATGGCTACACCTTC.

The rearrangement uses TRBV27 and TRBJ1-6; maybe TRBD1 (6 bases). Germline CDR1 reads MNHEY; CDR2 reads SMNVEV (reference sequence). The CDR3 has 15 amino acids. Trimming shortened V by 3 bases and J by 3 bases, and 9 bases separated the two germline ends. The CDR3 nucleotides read TGTGCCAGCAGTTTTCAGACAGGCTATAATTCACCCCTCCACTTT. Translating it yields CASSFQTGYNSPLHF.

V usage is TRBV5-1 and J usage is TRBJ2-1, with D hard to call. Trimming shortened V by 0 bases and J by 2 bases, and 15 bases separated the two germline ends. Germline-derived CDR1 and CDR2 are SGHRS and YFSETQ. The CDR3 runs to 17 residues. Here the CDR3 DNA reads TGCGCCAGCAGCTTGGGGTGGAAGCGTGCTCCCTACAATGAGCAGTTCTTC. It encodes CASSLGWKRAPYNEQFF.

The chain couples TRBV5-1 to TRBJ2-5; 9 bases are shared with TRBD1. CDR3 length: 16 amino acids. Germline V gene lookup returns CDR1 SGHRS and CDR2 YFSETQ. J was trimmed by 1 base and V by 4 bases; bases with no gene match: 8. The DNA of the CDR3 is TGCGCCAGCAGCATGTTATCGGGACAGGGCCAAGAGACCCAGTACTTC. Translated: CASSMLSGQGQETQYF.

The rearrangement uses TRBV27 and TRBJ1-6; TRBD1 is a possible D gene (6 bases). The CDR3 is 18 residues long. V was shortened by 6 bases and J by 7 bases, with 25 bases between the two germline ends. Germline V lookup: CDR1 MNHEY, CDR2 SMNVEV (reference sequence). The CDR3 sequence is CASSSPRGLAGTNSPLHF. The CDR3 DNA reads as TGTGCCAGCAGCTCCCCCCGTGGTTTGGCAGGGACAAATTCACCCCTCCACTTT.

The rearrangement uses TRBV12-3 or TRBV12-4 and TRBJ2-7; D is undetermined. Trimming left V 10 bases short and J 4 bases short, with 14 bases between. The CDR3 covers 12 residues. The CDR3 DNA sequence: TGTGCCATGGGCCCCCCTGGGTACGAGCAGTACTTC. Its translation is CAMGPPGYEQYF.

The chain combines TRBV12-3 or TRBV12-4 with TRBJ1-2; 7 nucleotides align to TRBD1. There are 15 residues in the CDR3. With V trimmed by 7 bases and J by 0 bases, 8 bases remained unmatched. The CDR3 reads CASTRTGAANYGYTF. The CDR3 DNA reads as TGTGCCAGCACCCGAACAGGGGCAGCTAACTATGGCTACACCTTC.

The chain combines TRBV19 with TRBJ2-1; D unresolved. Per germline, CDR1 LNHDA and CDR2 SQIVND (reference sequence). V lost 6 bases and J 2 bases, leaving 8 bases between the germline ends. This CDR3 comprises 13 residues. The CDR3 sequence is CASSGRTYNEQFF. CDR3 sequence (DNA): TGTGCCAGTAGCGGCAGAACCTACAATGAGCAGTTCTTC.

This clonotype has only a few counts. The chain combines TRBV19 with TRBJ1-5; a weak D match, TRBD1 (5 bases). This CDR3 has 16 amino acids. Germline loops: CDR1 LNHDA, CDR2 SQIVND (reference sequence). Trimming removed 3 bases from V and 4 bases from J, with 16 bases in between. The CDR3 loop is CASSMTGGSGNQPQHF. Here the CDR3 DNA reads TGTGCCAGTAGTATGACGGGGGGAAGCGGTAATCAGCCCCAGCATTTT.

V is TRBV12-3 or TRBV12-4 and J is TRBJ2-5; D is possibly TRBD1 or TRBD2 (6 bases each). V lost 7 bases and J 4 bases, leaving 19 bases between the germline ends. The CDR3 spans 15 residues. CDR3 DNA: TGTGCCAGCAACAGAGACCCGGGGGCTGGAGAGACCCAGTACTTC. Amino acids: CASNRDPGAGETQYF.

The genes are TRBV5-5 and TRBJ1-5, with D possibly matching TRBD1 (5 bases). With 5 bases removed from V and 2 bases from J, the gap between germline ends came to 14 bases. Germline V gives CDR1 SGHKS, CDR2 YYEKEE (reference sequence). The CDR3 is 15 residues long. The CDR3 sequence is CASSLQGIGNQPQHF. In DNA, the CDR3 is TGTGCCAGCAGTCTCCAGGGAATCGGCAATCAGCCCCAGCATTTT.

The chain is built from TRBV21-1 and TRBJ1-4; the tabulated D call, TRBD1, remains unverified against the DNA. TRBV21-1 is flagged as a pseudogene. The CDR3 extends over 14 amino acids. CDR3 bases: TGTGCCAGCAGCAGGGGACAGGGCCTTGAAAAACTGTTTTTT. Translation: CASSRGQGLEKLFF.

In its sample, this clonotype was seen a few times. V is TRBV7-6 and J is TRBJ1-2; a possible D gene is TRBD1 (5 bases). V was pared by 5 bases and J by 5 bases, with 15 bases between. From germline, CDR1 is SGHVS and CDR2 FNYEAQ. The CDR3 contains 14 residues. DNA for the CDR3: TGTGCCAGCAGCCCACAGGAAGGAGGGTATGGCTACACCTTC. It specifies CASSPQEGGYGYTF.

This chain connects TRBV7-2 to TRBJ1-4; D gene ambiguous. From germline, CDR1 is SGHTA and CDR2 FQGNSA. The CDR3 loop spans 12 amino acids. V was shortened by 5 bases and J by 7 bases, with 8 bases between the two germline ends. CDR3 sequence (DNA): TGTGCCAGCAGCCCAGGCGGTGAAAAACTGTTTTTT. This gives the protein CASSPGGEKLFF.

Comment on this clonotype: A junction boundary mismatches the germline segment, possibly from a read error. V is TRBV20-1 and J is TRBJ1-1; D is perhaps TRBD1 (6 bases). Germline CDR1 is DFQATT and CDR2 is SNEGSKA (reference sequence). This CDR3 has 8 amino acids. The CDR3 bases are TGCAGTGCTCGGACAGAGACTTTT. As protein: CSARTETF.

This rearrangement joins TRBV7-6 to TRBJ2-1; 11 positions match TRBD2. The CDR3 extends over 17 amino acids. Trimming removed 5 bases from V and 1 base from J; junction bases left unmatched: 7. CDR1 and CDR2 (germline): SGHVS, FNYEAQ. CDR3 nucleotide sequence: TGTGCCAGCAGCCCAATAGCGGGAGGGGGGTCCTACAATGAGCAGTTCTTC. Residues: CASSPIAGGGSYNEQFF.

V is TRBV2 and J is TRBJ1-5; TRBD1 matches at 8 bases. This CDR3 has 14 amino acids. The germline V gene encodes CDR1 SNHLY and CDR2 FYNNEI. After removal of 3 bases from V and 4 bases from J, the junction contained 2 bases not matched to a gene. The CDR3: CASSDRGLNQPQHF. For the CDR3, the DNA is TGTGCCAGCAGTGACAGGGGGCTTAATCAGCCCCAGCATTTT.

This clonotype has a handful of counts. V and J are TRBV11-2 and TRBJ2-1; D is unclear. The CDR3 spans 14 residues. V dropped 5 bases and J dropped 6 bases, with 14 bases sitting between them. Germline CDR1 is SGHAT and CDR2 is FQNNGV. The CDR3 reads CASSALRSLNEQFF. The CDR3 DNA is TGTGCCAGCAGCGCCCTCCGGAGCCTCAATGAGCAGTTCTTC.

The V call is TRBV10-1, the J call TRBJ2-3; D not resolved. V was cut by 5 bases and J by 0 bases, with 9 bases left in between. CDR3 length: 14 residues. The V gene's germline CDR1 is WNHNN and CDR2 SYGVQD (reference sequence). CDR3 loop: CASSTTVSTDTQYF. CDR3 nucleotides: TGCGCCAGCAGTACGACGGTTAGCACAGATACGCAGTATTTT.

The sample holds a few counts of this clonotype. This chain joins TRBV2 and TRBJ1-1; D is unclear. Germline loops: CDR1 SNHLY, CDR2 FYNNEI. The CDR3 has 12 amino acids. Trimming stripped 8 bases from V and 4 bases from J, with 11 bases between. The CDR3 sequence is CASGIGSTEAFF. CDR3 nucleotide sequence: TGTGCCAGCGGGATAGGGTCCACTGAAGCTTTCTTT.

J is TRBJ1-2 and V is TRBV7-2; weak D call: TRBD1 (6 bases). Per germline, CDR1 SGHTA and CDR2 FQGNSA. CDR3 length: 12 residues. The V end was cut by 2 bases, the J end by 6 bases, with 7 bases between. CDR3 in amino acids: CASSLNRDGYTF. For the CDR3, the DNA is TGTGCCAGCAGCTTAAACAGGGATGGCTACACCTTC.

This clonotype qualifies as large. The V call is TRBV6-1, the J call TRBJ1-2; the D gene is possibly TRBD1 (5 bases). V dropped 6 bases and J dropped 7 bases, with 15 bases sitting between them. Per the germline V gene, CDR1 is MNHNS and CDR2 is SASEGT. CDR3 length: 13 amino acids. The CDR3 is CASRVDEGLGYTF. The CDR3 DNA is TGTGCCAGCAGGGTTGATGAGGGGCTTGGCTACACCTTC.

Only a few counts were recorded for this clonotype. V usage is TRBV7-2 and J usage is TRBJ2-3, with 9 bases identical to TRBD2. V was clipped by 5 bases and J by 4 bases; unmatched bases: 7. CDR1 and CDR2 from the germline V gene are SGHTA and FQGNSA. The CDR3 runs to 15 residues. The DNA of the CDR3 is TGTGCCAGCAGCCCAGGGGGACTAGCAGCAGATACGCAGTATTTT. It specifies CASSPGGLAADTQYF.

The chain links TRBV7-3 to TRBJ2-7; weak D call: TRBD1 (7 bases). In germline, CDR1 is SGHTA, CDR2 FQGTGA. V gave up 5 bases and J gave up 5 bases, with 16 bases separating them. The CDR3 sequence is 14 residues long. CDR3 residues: CASSAAGQLDEQYF. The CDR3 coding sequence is TGTGCCAGCAGCGCGGCGGGACAGCTAGACGAGCAGTACTTC.